The clone carrying this TCR beta chain was picked up many times. Its antigen is still unknown. The study's library attached unique molecular identifiers to single cDNA molecules. Authors' data handling: TCRs per sample had a median of roughly 93,000 and ranged from about 23,224 to 700,000. From the RACE reads, TCRdb called clonotypes with MiXCR, one entry per CDR3 protein. The V and J calls and clone size come from TCRdb's table, not from the authors' own analysis. This table holds 100,000 to 150,000 distinct CDR3 sequences, approximately 9% found once. This sample was included in a study of human T cells and chemical hapten exposure. The study's findings and limits: Sensitizing with DPC caused no change in TCRs above 1 in 1000 frequency.

CDR3 length: 15 residues. CDR1 SGHRS and CDR2 YFSETQ come from the germline V gene. The germline V and J ends were trimmed by 5 bases and 8 bases, with 20 bases remaining between them. Stated time point: healthy volunteer bleed at 2 weeks. Extraction of total RNA was performed on unfractionated whole blood. Source material: whole blood. The receptor's source is a male donor in good health. Some clones in this sample may be carry-over from other donors' samples. The rearrangement links TRBV5-1 to TRBJ2-1, with a weak D call TRBD2 (6 bases). Here the CDR3 reads CASSWRATVEDEQFF. In DNA, the CDR3 is TGCGCCAGCAGTTGGAGGGCCACGGTGGAAGATGAGCAGTTCTTC. Filled out from reference TRBV5-1 and TRBJ2-1, the complete variable domain reads KAGVTQTPRYLIKTRGQQVTLSCSPISGHRSVSWYQQTPGQGLQFLFEYFSETQRNKGNFPGRFSGRQFSNSRSEMNVSTLELGDSALYLCASSWRATVEDEQFFGPGTRLTVL.